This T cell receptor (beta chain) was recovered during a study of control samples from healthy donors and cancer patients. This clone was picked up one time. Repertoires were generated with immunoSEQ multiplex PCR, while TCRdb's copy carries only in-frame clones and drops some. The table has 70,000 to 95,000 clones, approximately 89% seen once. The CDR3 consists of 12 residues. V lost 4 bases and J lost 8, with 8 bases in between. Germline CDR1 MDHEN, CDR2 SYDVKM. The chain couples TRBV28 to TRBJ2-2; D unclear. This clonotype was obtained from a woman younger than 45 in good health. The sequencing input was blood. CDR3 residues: CASSSPKGELFF. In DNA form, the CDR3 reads TGTGCCAGCAGTTCCCCCAAGGGGGAGCTGTTTTTT.